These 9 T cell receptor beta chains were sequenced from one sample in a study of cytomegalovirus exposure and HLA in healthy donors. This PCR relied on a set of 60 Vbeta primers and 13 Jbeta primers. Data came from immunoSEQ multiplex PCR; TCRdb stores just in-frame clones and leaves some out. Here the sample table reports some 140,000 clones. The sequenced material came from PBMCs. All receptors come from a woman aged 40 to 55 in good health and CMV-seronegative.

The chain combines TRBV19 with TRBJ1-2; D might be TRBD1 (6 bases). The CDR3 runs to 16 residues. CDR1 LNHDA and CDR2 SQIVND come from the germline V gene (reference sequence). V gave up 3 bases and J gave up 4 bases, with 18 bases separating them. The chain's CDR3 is CASSIRRAGAPYGYTF. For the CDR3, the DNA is TGTGCCAGTAGTATTCGGCGGGCAGGGGCCCCCTATGGCTACACCTTC. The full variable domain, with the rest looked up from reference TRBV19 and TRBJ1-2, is DGGITQSPKYLFRKEGQNVTLSCEQNLNHDAMYWYRQDPGQGLRLIYYSQIVNDFQKGDIAEGYSVSREKKESFPLTVTSAQKNPTAFYLCASSIRRAGAPYGYTFGSGTRLTVV.

CDR3 nucleotides: TGTGCCAGCAGGAGGACAGGGATCTCTGAAGCTTTCTTT. Translating gives CASRRTGISEAFF. V gene TRBV2 combines with J gene TRBJ1-1; 8 bases line up with TRBD1. Losses at the gene ends were 6 bases for V and 6 bases for J; bases not matched to a gene: 6. Germline CDR1 SNHLY, CDR2 FYNNEI. The CDR3 is 13 residues long.

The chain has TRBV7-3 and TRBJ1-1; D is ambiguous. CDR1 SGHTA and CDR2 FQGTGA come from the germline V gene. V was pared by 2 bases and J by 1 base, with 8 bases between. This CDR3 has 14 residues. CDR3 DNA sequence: TGTGCCAGCAGCTTACTTCCAGGGAACACTGAAGCTTTCTTT. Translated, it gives CASSLLPGNTEAFF.

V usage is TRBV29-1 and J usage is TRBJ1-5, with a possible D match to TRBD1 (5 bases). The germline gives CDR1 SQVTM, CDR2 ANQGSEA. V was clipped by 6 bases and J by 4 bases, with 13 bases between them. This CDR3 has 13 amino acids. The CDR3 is CSVLTDTNQPQHF. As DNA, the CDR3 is TGCAGCGTCTTAACGGACACAAATCAGCCCCAGCATTTT.

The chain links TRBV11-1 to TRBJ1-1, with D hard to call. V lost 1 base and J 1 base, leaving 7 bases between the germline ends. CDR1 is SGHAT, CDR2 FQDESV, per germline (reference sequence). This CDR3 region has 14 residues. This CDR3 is CASSLESRNTEAFF. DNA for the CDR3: TGTGCCAGCAGCTTAGAGAGCCGGAACACTGAAGCTTTCTTT. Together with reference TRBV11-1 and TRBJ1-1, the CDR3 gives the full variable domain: EAEVAQSPRYKITEKSQAVAFWCDPISGHATLYWYRQILGQGPELLVQFQDESVVDDSQLPKDRFSAERLKGVDSTLKIQPAELGDSAMYLCASSLESRNTEAFFGQGTRLTVV.

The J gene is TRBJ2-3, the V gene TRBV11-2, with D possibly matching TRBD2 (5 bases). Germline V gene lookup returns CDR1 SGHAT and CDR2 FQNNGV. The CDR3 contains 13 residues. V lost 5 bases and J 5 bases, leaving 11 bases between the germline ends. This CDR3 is CASSPNRGDTQYF. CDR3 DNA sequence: TGTGCCAGCAGCCCCAATCGGGGAGATACGCAGTATTTT.

CDR3 nucleotide sequence: TGTGCCAGTAGTCTGACAGGGAGCTCCTACAATGAGCAGTTCTTC. This gives the protein CASSLTGSSYNEQFF. The chain combines TRBV19 with TRBJ2-1; 7 nucleotides align to TRBD1. Germline V CDR1 and CDR2: LNHDA, SQIVND (reference sequence). The CDR3 extends over 15 amino acids. The ends lost 5 bases at V and 0 bases at J; junction bases unmatched: 4.

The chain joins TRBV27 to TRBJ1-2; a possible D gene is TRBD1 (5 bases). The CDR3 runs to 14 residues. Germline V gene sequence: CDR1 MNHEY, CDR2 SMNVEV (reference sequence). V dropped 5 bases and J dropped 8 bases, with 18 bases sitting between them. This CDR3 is CASSPRPRGRGYTF. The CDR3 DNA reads TGTGCCAGCAGTCCCAGGCCAAGGGGAAGGGGCTACACCTTC.

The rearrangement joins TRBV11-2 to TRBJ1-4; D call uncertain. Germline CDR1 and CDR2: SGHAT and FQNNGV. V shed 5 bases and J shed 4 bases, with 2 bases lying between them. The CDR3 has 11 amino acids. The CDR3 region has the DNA TGTGCCAGCAGCCATAATGAAAAACTGTTTTTT. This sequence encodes CASSHNEKLFF. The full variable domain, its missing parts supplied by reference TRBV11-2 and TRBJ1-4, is EAGVAQSPRYKIIEKRQSVAFWCNPISGHATLYWYQQILGQGPKLLIQFQNNGVVDDSQLPKDRFSAERLKGVDSTLKIQPAKLEDSAVYLCASSHNEKLFFGSGTQLSVL.